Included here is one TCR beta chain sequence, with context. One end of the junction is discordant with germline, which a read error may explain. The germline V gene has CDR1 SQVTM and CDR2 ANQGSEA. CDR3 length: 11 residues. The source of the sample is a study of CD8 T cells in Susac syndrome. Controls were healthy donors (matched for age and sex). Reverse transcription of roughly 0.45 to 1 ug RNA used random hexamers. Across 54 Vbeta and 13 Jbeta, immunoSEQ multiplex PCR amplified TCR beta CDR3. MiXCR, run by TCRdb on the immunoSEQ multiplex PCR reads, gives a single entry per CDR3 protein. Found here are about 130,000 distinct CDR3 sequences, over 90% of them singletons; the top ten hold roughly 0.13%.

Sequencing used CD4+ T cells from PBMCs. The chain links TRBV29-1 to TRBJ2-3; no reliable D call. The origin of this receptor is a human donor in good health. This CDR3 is CSVVTDLRLDF. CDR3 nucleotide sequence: TGCAGCGTTGTTACCGACTTAAGATTGGATTTT.